Listed below are T cell receptor beta chains from one sample, sequenced in a study of shared T cell receptors in the human thymus. Only in-frame clones appear in the TCRdb table, and some are missing; sequencing was by immunoSEQ multiplex PCR. The data hold under 700,000 clones, with 75% to 80% observed a single time. These data also formed part of another study, on human thymus T cells.

Sequencing used thymocytes. All receptors come from a boy under two years old with a congenital heart defect. Both conserved end residues are trimmed from each CDR3. Fields, in order: V gene, clone size, J gene, CDR3 protein. A clone size is listed for some rows: how often the clone was seen (once, few, many), or a class if it is expanded.

v_call: TRBV5-4; clone_size: .; j_call: TRBJ2-2; cdr3_aa: ASSLTLGDTGELF
v_call: TRBV4-3; clone_size: .; j_call: TRBJ2-7; cdr3_aa: ASSQDKSSYEQY
v_call: TRBV4-1; clone_size: few; j_call: TRBJ2-6; cdr3_aa: ASSQGWPKGGAGANVLT
v_call: TRBV19; clone_size: .; j_call: TRBJ1-6; cdr3_aa: ASAEGQFNSPLH
v_call: TRBV25-1; clone_size: few; j_call: TRBJ1-1; cdr3_aa: ASTPGLPGAEAF
v_call: TRBV5-4; clone_size: .; j_call: TRBJ2-3; cdr3_aa: ASSPGLAGGPGTDTQY
v_call: TRBV4-3; clone_size: .; j_call: TRBJ2-5; cdr3_aa: ASSQDRGGRETQY
v_call: TRBV7-8; clone_size: few; j_call: TRBJ2-1; cdr3_aa: ASSKAAIMNEQF
v_call: TRBV15; clone_size: once; j_call: TRBJ1-2; cdr3_aa: ATSREGRVDYGYT
v_call: TRBV19; clone_size: .; j_call: TRBJ2-7; cdr3_aa: ASSISGTGNEQY
v_call: TRBV7-2; clone_size: .; j_call: TRBJ2-2; cdr3_aa: ASSVPGQGRTGELF
v_call: TRBV28; clone_size: .; j_call: TRBJ1-2; cdr3_aa: ASSSGQGRYYGYT
v_call: TRBV19; clone_size: .; j_call: TRBJ2-5; cdr3_aa: ASSAGTGSSETQY
v_call: TRBV10-2; clone_size: .; j_call: TRBJ2-1; cdr3_aa: ASSRLAGYNEQF
v_call: TRBV10-3; clone_size: few; j_call: TRBJ2-7; cdr3_aa: AISTGTRSSYEQY
v_call: TRBV6-1; clone_size: once; j_call: TRBJ1-1; cdr3_aa: ASTEGEAGSTEAF
v_call: TRBV4-1; clone_size: .; j_call: TRBJ2-7; cdr3_aa: ASSQDPAGPQEPGSQYEQY
v_call: TRBV14; clone_size: .; j_call: TRBJ2-7; cdr3_aa: ASSDTARDRYEQY
v_call: TRBV9; clone_size: .; j_call: TRBJ2-1; cdr3_aa: ASSSTGTLRNEQF
v_call: TRBV10-3; clone_size: few; j_call: TRBJ2-1; cdr3_aa: APEGLAGVGRSYNEQF
v_call: TRBV6-5; clone_size: .; j_call: .; cdr3_aa: ASSSPGRELYEQY
v_call: TRBV5-1; clone_size: .; j_call: TRBJ1-1; cdr3_aa: ASSRRGAGRGRCTEAF
v_call: TRBV25-1; clone_size: .; j_call: TRBJ2-1; cdr3_aa: ASSEYSGKPTYNEQF
v_call: TRBV6-1; clone_size: .; j_call: TRBJ2-5; cdr3_aa: ASSDRGGETQY
v_call: TRBV5-1; clone_size: .; j_call: TRBJ2-7; cdr3_aa: ASSLRSDSSYEQY
v_call: TRBV27; clone_size: .; j_call: TRBJ1-5; cdr3_aa: ASSPYRVLGQPQH
v_call: TRBV30; clone_size: .; j_call: TRBJ2-7; cdr3_aa: AWRGSSYEQY
v_call: TRBV19; clone_size: few; j_call: TRBJ2-6; cdr3_aa: ASSIPPESGRPSGANVLT
v_call: TRBV14; clone_size: .; j_call: TRBJ1-3; cdr3_aa: ASSQVAAGAGNTIY
v_call: TRBV5-6; clone_size: .; j_call: TRBJ2-1; cdr3_aa: ASRLTGTSGHNEQF
v_call: TRBV5-4; clone_size: .; j_call: TRBJ2-7; cdr3_aa: ASSLTSGSSEQY
v_call: TRBV12-5; clone_size: .; j_call: TRBJ2-7; cdr3_aa: ASGLPRDREHEQY
v_call: TRBV10-2; clone_size: .; j_call: TRBJ2-1; cdr3_aa: ASFQINEQF
v_call: TRBV15; clone_size: .; j_call: TRBJ1-1; cdr3_aa: ATSRAQGYVLDGEAF
v_call: TRBV12-5; clone_size: .; j_call: TRBJ2-7; cdr3_aa: ASGSHSYEQY
v_call: TRBV7-2; clone_size: .; j_call: TRBJ1-5; cdr3_aa: ASSLGARGTGDSNQPQH
v_call: TRBV28; clone_size: .; j_call: TRBJ2-3; cdr3_aa: ASSFPLPGTSGSADTQY
v_call: TRBV5-4; clone_size: few; j_call: TRBJ2-2; cdr3_aa: ASSRGGSGTSVANTGELF
v_call: TRBV15; clone_size: .; j_call: TRBJ1-5; cdr3_aa: ATSRKGTGRNQPQH
v_call: TRBV10-3; clone_size: .; j_call: TRBJ1-5; cdr3_aa: AISELGGQPQH
v_call: TRBV5-4; clone_size: few; j_call: TRBJ2-2; cdr3_aa: ASSPSGLAGPAGELF
v_call: TRBV2; clone_size: .; j_call: TRBJ2-7; cdr3_aa: ASSLWDRGHYEQY
v_call: TRBV15; clone_size: .; j_call: TRBJ1-1; cdr3_aa: ATSRGGGWTEAF
v_call: TRBV6-1; clone_size: .; j_call: TRBJ1-2; cdr3_aa: ASSEAPGLLSYGYT
v_call: TRBV4-1; clone_size: .; j_call: TRBJ2-5; cdr3_aa: ASSVTSVLGPETQY
v_call: TRBV1; clone_size: .; j_call: TRBJ2-7; cdr3_aa: TSSQDAAEHGQIGFYEQY
v_call: TRBV7-2; clone_size: few; j_call: TRBJ2-1; cdr3_aa: ASSSSNEQF